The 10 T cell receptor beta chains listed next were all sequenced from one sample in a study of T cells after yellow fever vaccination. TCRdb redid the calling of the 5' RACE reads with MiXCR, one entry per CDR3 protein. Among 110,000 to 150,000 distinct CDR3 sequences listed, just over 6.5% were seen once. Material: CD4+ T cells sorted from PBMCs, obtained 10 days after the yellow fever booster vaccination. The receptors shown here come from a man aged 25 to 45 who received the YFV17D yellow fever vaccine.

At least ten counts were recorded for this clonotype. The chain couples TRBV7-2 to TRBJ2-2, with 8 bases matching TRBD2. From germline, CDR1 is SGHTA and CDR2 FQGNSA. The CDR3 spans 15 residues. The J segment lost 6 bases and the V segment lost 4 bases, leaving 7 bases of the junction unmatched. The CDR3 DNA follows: TGTGCCAGCAGCTCCGGGACTAGTATTTCCGGGGAGCTGTTTTTT. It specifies CASSSGTSISGELFF.

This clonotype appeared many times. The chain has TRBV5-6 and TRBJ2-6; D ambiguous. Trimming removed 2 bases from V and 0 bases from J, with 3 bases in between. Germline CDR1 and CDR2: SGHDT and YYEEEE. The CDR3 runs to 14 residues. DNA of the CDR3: TGTGCCAGCAGCTTCCGCTCTGGGGCCAACGTCCTGACTTTC. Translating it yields CASSFRSGANVLTF.

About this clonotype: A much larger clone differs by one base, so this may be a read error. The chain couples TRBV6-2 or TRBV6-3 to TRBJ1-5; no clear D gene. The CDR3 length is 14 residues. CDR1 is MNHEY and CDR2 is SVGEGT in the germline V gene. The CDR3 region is CASSYSGGNQHQHF. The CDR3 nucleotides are TGTGCCAGCAGTTATTCGGGCGGGAATCAGCACCAGCATTTT.

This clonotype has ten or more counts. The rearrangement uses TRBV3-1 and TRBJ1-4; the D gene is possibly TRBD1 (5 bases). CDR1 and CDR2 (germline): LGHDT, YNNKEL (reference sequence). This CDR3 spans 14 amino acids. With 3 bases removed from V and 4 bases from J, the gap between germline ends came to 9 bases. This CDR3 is CASSHLTVNEKLFF. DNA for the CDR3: TGTGCCAGCAGCCATCTGACAGTTAATGAAAAACTGTTTTTT.

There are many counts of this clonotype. Here the CDR3 DNA reads TGTGCCACCAGTGAAACCGACACAGGGCGAGAGACCCAGTACTTC. The encoded protein is CATSETDTGRETQYF. The chain links TRBV24-1 to TRBJ2-5; perhaps TRBD1 as D (6 bases). Trimming took 4 bases from V and 4 from J, leaving 15 bases between them. Germline-derived CDR1 and CDR2 are KGHDR and SFDVKD. This CDR3 comprises 15 residues.

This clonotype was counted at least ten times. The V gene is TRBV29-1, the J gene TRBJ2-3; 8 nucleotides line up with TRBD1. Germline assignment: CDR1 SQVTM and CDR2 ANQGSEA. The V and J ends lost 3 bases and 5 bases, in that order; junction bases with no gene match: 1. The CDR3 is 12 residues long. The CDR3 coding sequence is TGCAGCGTTGATACAGGGGGAGATACGCAGTATTTT. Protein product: CSVDTGGDTQYF.

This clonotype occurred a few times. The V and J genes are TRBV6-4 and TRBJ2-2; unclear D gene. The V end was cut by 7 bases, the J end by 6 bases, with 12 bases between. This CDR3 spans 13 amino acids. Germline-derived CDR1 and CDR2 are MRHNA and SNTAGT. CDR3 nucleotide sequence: TGTGCCAGCAAGAACCCGCCGGCCGGGGAGCTGTTTTTT. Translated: CASKNPPAGELFF.

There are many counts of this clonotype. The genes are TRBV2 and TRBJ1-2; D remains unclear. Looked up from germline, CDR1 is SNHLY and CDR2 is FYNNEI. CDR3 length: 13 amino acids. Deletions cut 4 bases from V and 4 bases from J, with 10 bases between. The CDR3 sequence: CASSVSGTYGYTF. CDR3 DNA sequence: TGTGCCAGCAGTGTCTCGGGAACCTATGGCTACACCTTC.

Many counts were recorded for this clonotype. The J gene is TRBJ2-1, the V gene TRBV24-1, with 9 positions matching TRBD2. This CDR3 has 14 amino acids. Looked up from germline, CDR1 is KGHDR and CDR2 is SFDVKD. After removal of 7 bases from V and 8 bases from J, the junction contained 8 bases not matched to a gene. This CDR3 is CATSGSGSGYEQFF. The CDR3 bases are TGTGCCACCAGCGGTAGCGGGAGTGGGTATGAGCAGTTCTTC.

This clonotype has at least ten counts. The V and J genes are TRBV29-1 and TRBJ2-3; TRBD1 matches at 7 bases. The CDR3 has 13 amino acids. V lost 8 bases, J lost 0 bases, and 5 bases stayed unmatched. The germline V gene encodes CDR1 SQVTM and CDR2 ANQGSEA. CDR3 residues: CSLTGVSTDTQYF. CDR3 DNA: TGCAGCCTAACAGGGGTTAGCACAGATACGCAGTATTTT.